These 17 T cell receptor beta chains were all obtained from the same sample, sequenced in a study of T cells after yellow fever vaccination. TCRdb used MiXCR to reprocess the 5' RACE reads, holding one entry per CDR3 protein. The table has about 85,000 distinct CDR3 sequences, about 14% seen once. The sequenced sample was CD8+ T cells not binding an NS4B(214-222) dextramer, sorted from PBMCs, obtained more than 20 days after the first yellow fever vaccination. Receptor source: a man between 18 and 29 years old who received the YFV17D yellow fever vaccine.

This clonotype was observed many times. The chain joins TRBV12-3 or TRBV12-4 to TRBJ2-5; no clear D gene. The germline V and J ends were trimmed by 3 bases and 1 base, with 9 bases remaining between them. The CDR3 covers 14 residues. DNA of the CDR3: TGTGCCAGCAGTTTCTACAGAGCCCAAGAGACCCAGTACTTC. Translation: CASSFYRAQETQYF.

The chain has TRBV4-1 and TRBJ2-7, with 11 positions matching TRBD1. The V segment lost 3 bases and the J segment 4 bases; nucleotides outside the gene matches: 5. The CDR3 runs 15 residues. Germline V gene lookup returns CDR1 MGHRA and CDR2 YSYEKL. CDR3 coding DNA: TGCGCCAGCAGCCACGGGACAGGGGGGCCGTACGAGCAGTACTTC. It yields the protein CASSHGTGGPYEQYF.

This clonotype was found a few times. This chain joins TRBV3-1 and TRBJ1-6, with 9 positions matching TRBD1. V was pared by 2 bases and J by 3 bases, with 14 bases of the junction left unmatched. CDR3 length: 20 residues. The V gene's germline CDR1 is LGHDT and CDR2 YNNKEL (reference sequence). CDR3 sequence: CASSQTPGQGFIIYNSPLHF. CDR3 nucleotides: TGTGCCAGCAGCCAAACTCCGGGACAGGGCTTTATTATCTATAATTCACCCCTCCACTTT.

The sample holds a few counts of this clonotype. The V call is TRBV30, the J call TRBJ1-1, with D uncertain. In germline, CDR1 is GTSNPN, CDR2 SVGIG (reference sequence). Trimming cost V 6 bases and J 1 base, with 27 bases left between them. This CDR3 is built from 18 residues. The CDR3 region has the DNA TGTGCCTGCCCCCCTCCCGGGTTTAGTTCCCGAGGGAACACTGAAGCTTTCTTT. As protein: CACPPPGFSSRGNTEAFF.

This rearrangement joins TRBV18 to TRBJ1-1; weak D call: TRBD1 (5 bases). V lost 1 base, J lost 3 bases, and 12 bases lay in between. This CDR3 has 15 amino acids. Looked up from germline, CDR1 is KGHSH and CDR2 is LQKENI. The DNA for the CDR3 is TGTGCCAGCTCACCACGGCGGGGCCGGGACACTGAAGCTTTCTTT. Translated, it gives CASSPRRGRDTEAFF.

There are a few counts of this clonotype. This chain links TRBV9 with TRBJ2-1; 9 bases are shared with TRBD1. V lost 2 bases, J lost 7 bases, and 10 bases stayed unmatched. The CDR3 runs to 16 residues. Germline lookup yields CDR1 SGDLS and CDR2 YYNGEE. The CDR3 loop is CASSVLGTGFSNEQFF. The CDR3 region has the DNA TGTGCCAGCAGCGTCTTAGGGACAGGGTTTTCGAATGAGCAGTTCTTC.

The chain recombines TRBV12-3 or TRBV12-4 with TRBJ2-7; a possible D gene is TRBD2 (5 bases). CDR3 length: 12 amino acids. V was pared by 3 bases and J by 5 bases, with 8 bases between. CDR3 sequence: CASSLRADEQYF. The CDR3 nucleotides are TGTGCCAGCAGTTTGAGGGCCGACGAGCAGTACTTC.

A few counts support this clonotype. The V and J genes are TRBV3-1 and TRBJ2-7; no firm D call. V lost 4 bases and J lost 1, with 8 bases in between. The CDR3 contains 13 residues. Per germline, CDR1 LGHDT and CDR2 YNNKEL (reference sequence). As DNA, the CDR3 is TGTGCCAGCAGCCCCCGGATATCCTACGAGCAGTACTTC. It is translated as CASSPRISYEQYF.

This clonotype was found a few times. The gene calls are TRBV11-3 and TRBJ2-1, with D possibly TRBD1 on 6 matching bases. CDR1 is SGHNT and CDR2 is YENEEA in the germline V gene. This CDR3 is built from 15 residues. Trimming stripped 5 bases from V and 2 bases from J, with 13 bases between. CDR3 in DNA: TGTGCCAGCAGCGCTACCGGGACAACCTACAATGAGCAGTTCTTC. As protein: CASSATGTTYNEQFF.

Ten or more counts support this clonotype. V usage is TRBV7-2 and J usage is TRBJ1-2, with D possibly TRBD1 on 5 matching bases. Between the trimmed V and J ends, which lost 5 bases and 4 bases, there was a span of 14 bases. Per germline, CDR1 SGHTA and CDR2 FQGNSA. The CDR3 is 14 residues long. The CDR3 region has the DNA TGTGCCAGCAGCCCAGGCTTGGGGCTCTATGGCTACACCTTC. It yields the protein CASSPGLGLYGYTF.

J is TRBJ1-1 and V is TRBV7-9; no firm D call. Germline assignment: CDR1 SEHNR and CDR2 FQNEAQ (reference sequence). The CDR3 length is 16 residues. The V and J ends lost 5 bases and 6 bases respectively, with 22 bases between them. The CDR3 DNA reads as TGTGCCAGCAGCCATCACCCTAGGACGGAGTCGCCTGAAGCTTTCTTT. Its translation: CASSHHPRTESPEAFF.

A few counts support this clonotype. V and J are TRBV12-3 or TRBV12-4 and TRBJ1-6; no firm D call. The CDR3 spans 15 residues. Trimming left V 4 bases short and J 0 bases short, with 7 bases between. CDR3 bases: TGTGCCAGCAGTTCTGCGTCCTCCTATAATTCACCCCTCCACTTT. Its protein product is CASSSASSYNSPLHF.

The chain is built from TRBV7-9 and TRBJ2-2, with TRBD2 matching over 12 bases. In germline, CDR1 is SEHNR, CDR2 FQNEAQ (reference sequence). The CDR3 is 14 residues long. J gave up 6 bases and V 5 bases, and 1 base lay outside the gene matches. The CDR3: CASSPSGGAGELFF. In DNA form, the CDR3 reads TGTGCCAGCAGCCCTAGCGGGGGGGCCGGGGAGCTGTTTTTT.

The chain joins TRBV20-1 to TRBJ2-7, with 8 bases lining up with TRBD2. V lost 3 bases to trimming and J lost 3 bases; unmatched junction nucleotides: 4. This CDR3 region has 13 residues. Germline CDR1 DFQATT, CDR2 SNEGSKA (reference sequence). For the CDR3, the DNA is TGCAGTGCTAGGGGGCGGGGGGACTACGAGCAGTACTTC. This encodes CSARGRGDYEQYF.

This clonotype has only a few counts. This chain uses TRBV7-9 with TRBJ2-2; the D gene is possibly TRBD2 (6 bases). The germline V and J ends were trimmed by 8 bases and 1 base, with 20 bases remaining between them. Per germline, CDR1 SEHNR and CDR2 FQNEAQ (reference sequence). The CDR3 covers 17 residues. CDR3: CASRGGPQVENTGELFF. CDR3 coding DNA: TGTGCCAGCCGAGGAGGGCCGCAGGTCGAGAACACCGGGGAGCTGTTTTTT.

CDR3 residues: CASSPSRGTEAFF. For the CDR3, the DNA is TGCGCCAGCAGCCCTTCTCGGGGAACTGAAGCTTTCTTT. The rearrangement joins TRBV4-3 to TRBJ1-1; no firm D call. The CDR3 has 13 amino acids. CDR1 is LGHNA and CDR2 is YSLEER in the germline V gene. Trimming shortened V by 4 bases and J by 5 bases, and 11 bases separated the two germline ends.

This clonotype was recorded a few times. This chain joins TRBV12-3 or TRBV12-4 and TRBJ1-1; 7 bases map to TRBD1. The V gene end was trimmed by 7 bases and the J gene end by 0 bases; junction bases not matched to a gene: 5. This CDR3 is built from 14 residues. CDR3 protein: CASTADRMNTEAFF. CDR3 nucleotides: TGTGCCAGCACCGCGGACAGGATGAACACTGAAGCTTTCTTT.